These 13 T cell receptor beta chains share one sample of origin, sequenced in a study of beta chain features in type 1 diabetes. Expressed TCRB transcripts were sequenced after all isolated RNA was converted to cDNA. The method was immunoSEQ multiplex PCR; TCRdb's version includes in-frame clones alone and lacks a portion of them. The table has hundreds of thousands of clones, roughly a sixth seen once. The sample taken for sequencing was naive CD4+ T cells from blood. Receptors were obtained from a woman aged 18-29 years in good health.

The sample holds a few counts of this clone. CDR3 DNA sequence: TGTGCCAGCAGTAAGACAGTTAATAGCAATCAGCCCCAGCATTTT. Its protein product is CASSKTVNSNQPQHF. J is TRBJ1-5 and V is TRBV6-5, with D possibly TRBD1 on 5 matching bases. The V gene's germline CDR1 is MNHEY and CDR2 SVGAGI. This CDR3 contains 15 residues. Trimming left V 5 bases short and J 0 bases short, with 11 bases between.

This clone was observed a few times. In the same sample, other DNA sequences code for this CDR3. The J gene is TRBJ1-1, the V gene TRBV7-9, with D possibly TRBD1 on 6 matching bases. Germline CDR1 and CDR2: SEHNR and FQNEAQ (reference sequence). The V and J ends lost 3 bases and 3 bases respectively, with 8 bases between them. This CDR3 comprises 13 residues. The CDR3 sequence: CASSLSGDTEAFF. CDR3 in DNA: TGTGCCAGCAGCTTGTCAGGGGACACTGAAGCTTTCTTT. The whole variable domain, remainder taken from reference TRBV7-9 and TRBJ1-1, is DTGVSQNPRHKITKRGQNVTFRCDPISEHNRLYWYRQTLGQGPEFLTYFQNEAQLEKSRLLSDRFSAERPKGSFSTLEIQRTEQGDSAMYLCASSLSGDTEAFFGQGTRLTVV.

This chain uses TRBV5-6 with TRBJ2-1; TRBD2 agrees at 12 bases. CDR3 length: 16 residues. Germline V gives CDR1 SGHDT, CDR2 YYEEEE. V lost 3 bases to trimming and J lost 6 bases; unmatched junction nucleotides: 7. DNA of the CDR3: TGTGCCAGCAGCTCCCTAACTAGCGGGAGGCTCAATGAGCAGTTCTTC. Amino acids: CASSSLTSGRLNEQFF.

V gene TRBV6-5 combines with J gene TRBJ1-4, with no clear D. V shed 6 bases and J shed 8 bases, with 10 bases lying between them. In germline, CDR1 is MNHEY, CDR2 SVGAGI. The length of the CDR3 is 12 residues. CDR3 nucleotide sequence: TGTGCCAGCAGCCCACGGCGGGAAAAACTGTTTTTT. Translation gives CASSPRREKLFF.

This clone was counted between two and nine times. The V call is TRBV2, the J call TRBJ2-1; TRBD1 matches at 8 bases. The germline CDR1 and CDR2 sequences are SNHLY and FYNNEI. The CDR3 is 16 amino acids. V lost 7 bases to trimming and J lost 6 bases; unmatched junction nucleotides: 14. CDR3: CASTVPPGQESNEQFF. The CDR3 DNA sequence: TGTGCCAGCACTGTCCCCCCGGGACAGGAATCCAATGAGCAGTTCTTC.

This clone was seen more than once but under ten times. The sample carries other DNA sequences with the same CDR3. The gene calls are TRBV11-2 and TRBJ2-1; D is undetermined. V was trimmed by 1 base and J by 6 bases, leaving 7 bases between them. There are 13 residues in the CDR3. CDR1 and CDR2 (germline): SGHAT, FQNNGV. CDR3 amino acids: CASSLGLVNEQFF. The CDR3 DNA sequence: TGTGCCAGCAGCTTAGGCCTCGTCAATGAGCAGTTCTTC.

The genes are TRBV9 and TRBJ2-3; 9 bases line up with TRBD1. CDR3 length: 15 residues. Trimming took 3 bases from V and 0 from J; bases not matched to a gene: 2. Germline V CDR1 and CDR2: SGDLS, YYNGEE. CDR3 nucleotide sequence: TGTGCCAGCAGCGCCGGACAGGGGAGCACAGATACGCAGTATTTT. Its protein product is CASSAGQGSTDTQYF.

Regarding this clone: Other DNA sequences in this specimen translate into the identical CDR3. The chain uses TRBV7-2 and TRBJ2-5; 7 bases are shared with TRBD1. V shed 1 base, J shed 4 bases, and the junction held 3 bases outside the gene matches. CDR3 length: 14 residues. CDR1 and CDR2 (germline): SGHTA, FQGNSA. The CDR3 DNA sequence: TGTGCCAGCAGCTTAGACAGGGGAAGAGAGACCCAGTACTTC. Protein: CASSLDRGRETQYF.

This chain links TRBV5-1 with TRBJ2-7; 9 bases are shared with TRBD1. V lost 2 bases and J lost 2; bases outside the gene matches: 5. There are 15 residues in the CDR3. The germline V gene has CDR1 SGHRS and CDR2 YFSETQ. CDR3 coding DNA: TGCGCCAGCAGCTTTGGGGACAGGGCTACCTACGAGCAGTACTTC. Its protein product is CASSFGDRATYEQYF.

This chain uses TRBV2 with TRBJ2-3; no reliable D call. The V and J ends lost 2 bases and 2 bases respectively, with 8 bases between them. In germline, CDR1 is SNHLY, CDR2 FYNNEI. The CDR3 runs 14 residues. CDR3 amino acids: CASSERWNTDTQYF. The CDR3, as DNA: TGTGCCAGCAGTGAAAGGTGGAACACAGATACGCAGTATTTT.

This rearrangement joins TRBV5-1 to TRBJ1-1; no clear D. The CDR3 has 14 amino acids. In germline, CDR1 is SGHRS, CDR2 YFSETQ. The V end was cut by 4 bases, the J end by 0 bases, with 10 bases between. The CDR3 reads CASSPWTVNTEAFF. The CDR3 nucleotides read TGCGCCAGCAGCCCGTGGACGGTGAACACTGAAGCTTTCTTT.

This clone has a handful of counts. CDR3 protein: CAISGGPGGTGELFF. The DNA for the CDR3 is TGTGCCATCAGCGGGGGCCCAGGGGGCACCGGGGAGCTGTTTTTT. The genes are TRBV10-3 and TRBJ2-2, with D perhaps TRBD1 (7 bases). Germline V gives CDR1 ENHRY, CDR2 SYGVKD. The CDR3 consists of 15 residues. V gave up 6 bases and J gave up 4 bases, with 15 bases separating them.

The chain combines TRBV19 with TRBJ2-1; D gene unclear. Trimming cost V 3 bases and J 2 bases, with 11 bases left between them. This CDR3 is built from 15 residues. Germline V CDR1 and CDR2: LNHDA, SQIVND (reference sequence). Here the CDR3 reads CASSMIERTYNEQFF. CDR3 in DNA: TGTGCCAGTAGTATGATCGAGAGGACCTACAATGAGCAGTTCTTC.